Included here is one T cell receptor beta chain sequence, with context. Germline CDR1 and CDR2: SEHNR and FQNEAQ (reference sequence). The CDR3 sequence is 17 residues long. With V trimmed by 5 bases and J by 5 bases, 13 bases remained unmatched. This record belongs to a study of blood T cell repertoires in COVID-19. Study information: Spain, Italy and the United States supplied samples that represented acute and convalescent COVID-19. PBMCs, B-cell-depleted T cells, or T cells provided the cDNA or gDNA that made up the material.

Clones were sequenced by immunoSEQ multiplex PCR, and TCRdb holds only the in-frame ones, with some missing. The sample includes around 71,000 clones, more than 70% of them seen just once. Sequencing input: peripheral blood. The source of this sequence is an elderly man with acute or convalescent COVID-19. V usage is TRBV7-9 and J usage is TRBJ2-3, with 10 bases aligning to TRBD1. The CDR3 nucleotides read TGTGCCAGCAGCCATTTGCCGGGACAGGGGTTGCAAGATACGCAGTATTTT. This encodes CASSHLPGQGLQDTQYF.